This T cell receptor beta chain was captured by sequencing in a study of shared clonotypes between healthy human individuals. About the study: Serving as donors were two women and three men, whose ages spanned 18 to 49.

The input for sorted-subset replicate PCRs was around 210 ng DNA, about 30,000 T cell genomes. Repertoires were generated with immunoSEQ multiplex PCR, while TCRdb's copy carries only in-frame clones and drops some. Here the sample spans 2 million or so clones, less than 95% being singletons. Naive CD8 populations comprised CD45RO-negative cells positively selected for CCR7, excluding terminally differentiated effector memory CD45RA+ cells. The donor population consisted of healthy HIV-negative adults with no recent acute infections or vaccinations. Sequenced input: naive CD8+ T cells sorted from blood. This sequence originates from a man aged 18 to 30 in good health.

The DNA of the CDR3 is TGCGCCAGCAGTGTGGGGGGGTTCTACGAGCAGTACTTC. This codes for CASSVGGFYEQYF. The rearrangement joins TRBV10-1 to TRBJ2-7; 7 bases are a match to TRBD2. Germline loops: CDR1 WNHNN, CDR2 SYGVQD (reference sequence). V gave up 4 bases and J gave up 3 bases; unmatched junction bases: 3. CDR3 length equals 13 residues.